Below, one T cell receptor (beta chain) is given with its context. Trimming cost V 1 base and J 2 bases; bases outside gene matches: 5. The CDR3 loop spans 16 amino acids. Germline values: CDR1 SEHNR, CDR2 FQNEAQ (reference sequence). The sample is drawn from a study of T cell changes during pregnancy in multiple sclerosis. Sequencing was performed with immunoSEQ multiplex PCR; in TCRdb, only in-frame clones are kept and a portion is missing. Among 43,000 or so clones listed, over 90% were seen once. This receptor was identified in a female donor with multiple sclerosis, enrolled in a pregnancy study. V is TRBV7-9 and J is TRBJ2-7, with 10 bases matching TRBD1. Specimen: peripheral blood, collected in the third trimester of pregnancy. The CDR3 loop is CASSLGDRGIPYEQYF. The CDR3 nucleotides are TGTGCCAGCAGCTTAGGGGACAGGGGAATACCCTACGAGCAGTACTTC. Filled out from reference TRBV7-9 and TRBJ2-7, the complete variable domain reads DTGVSQNPRHKITKRGQNVTFRCDPISEHNRLYWYRQTLGQGPEFLTYFQNEAQLEKSRLLSDRFSAERPKGSFSTLEIQRTEQGDSAMYLCASSLGDRGIPYEQYFGPGTRLTVT.